These 12 T cell receptor beta chains came from one sample sequenced in a study of shared clonotypes between healthy human individuals. Generated by immunoSEQ multiplex PCR, the TCRdb table keeps only in-frame clones and is missing some. The top ten hold 12% of the sample, which has about 490,000 clones, approximately 84% seen once. The material sequenced was PBMCs. These receptors originate from a middle-aged woman in good health. Some clones in this sample may be carry-over from other donors' samples.

To note about this clone: This probably arose from a read error, given a far larger clone one base away. This chain uses TRBV5-1 with TRBJ2-5, with D perhaps TRBD1 or TRBD2 (5 bases each). Deletions cut 3 bases from V and 6 bases from J, with 12 bases between. Germline V gene data show CDR1 as SGHRS and CDR2 as YFSETQ. This CDR3 spans 13 amino acids. In DNA form, the CDR3 reads TGCGCCAGCAGCTCCGGGGCTATACAGACCCAGTACTTC. This gives the protein CASSSGAIQTQYF.

Comments on this clone: Since a far larger clone is one base different, this is likely a read error. The rearrangement uses TRBV6-6 and TRBJ1-1; D perhaps matches TRBD1 (6 bases). Deletions cut 6 bases from V and 4 bases from J, with 12 bases between. There are 13 residues in the CDR3. Germline V gene data show CDR1 as MNHNY and CDR2 as SVGAGI (reference sequence). In DNA form, the CDR3 reads TGTGCCAGCAGCCGAGGACAGAGCACTGAAGCTTTCTTT. Amino acid sequence: CASSRGQSTEAFF.

The chain is built from TRBV28 and TRBJ2-1; 9 bases map to TRBD2. Looked up from germline, CDR1 is MDHEN and CDR2 is SYDVKM. V trimming: 5 bases; J trimming: 7 bases; junction bases outside the gene matches: 12. This CDR3 region has 16 residues. The CDR3 sequence is CASSPSGSGRGNEQFF. DNA for the CDR3: TGTGCCAGCAGTCCCTCGGGTAGCGGGAGAGGAAATGAGCAGTTCTTC. Looking up the rest from reference TRBV28 and TRBJ2-1 gives the full variable domain: DVKVTQSSRYLVKRTGEKVFLECVQDMDHENMFWYRQDPGLGLRLIYFSYDVKMKEKGDIPEGYSVSREKKERFSLILESASTNQTSMYLCASSPSGSGRGNEQFFGPGTRLTVL.

Concerning this clone: A single base is all that separates this from a far larger clone, so a read error is likely. The genes are TRBV7-7 and TRBJ2-7; 8 nucleotides agree with TRBD2. Looked up from germline, CDR1 is SSHAT and CDR2 is FNYEAQ (reference sequence). The CDR3 sequence is 15 residues long. The CDR3 region has the DNA TGTGCTAGCAGCCTAGCTGCGGGAGGCTACTGCGAGCAGTACTTC. Translated: CASSLAAGGYCEQYF.

This sequence joins TRBV6-5 and TRBJ1-1, with D unresolved. The CDR3 extends over 14 amino acids. Germline V gene data show CDR1 as MNHEY and CDR2 as SVGAGI. V was shortened by 6 bases and J by 4 bases, with 15 bases between the two germline ends. The CDR3 nucleotides are TGTGCCAGCAGCCCCCAAGTTCGGGTCACTGAAGCTTTCTTT. Amino acids: CASSPQVRVTEAFF.

The chain carries TRBV7-2 and TRBJ2-7, with 7 bases matching TRBD2. The V gene's germline CDR1 is SGHTA and CDR2 FQGNSA. This CDR3 is built from 13 residues. The junction had 3 bases not matched to a gene; V was cut back by 3 bases and J by 4 bases. For the CDR3, the DNA is TGTGCCAGCAGCTTGCCGGGAGGTTACGAGCAGTACTTC. Its protein product is CASSLPGGYEQYF.

As regards this clone: One base separates it from a far larger clone, so it is likely a read error. This chain links TRBV7-8 with TRBJ1-5; 9 positions agree with TRBD1. The CDR3 is made up of 15 amino acids. The germline CDR1 and CDR2 sequences are SGHVS and FQNEAQ. The DNA of the CDR3 is TGTGCCGGCAGCCCCGGGACAGGGTCGGATCAGCCCCAGCATTTT. Its protein is CAGSPGTGSDQPQHF.

This clone was recorded only once. The likely explanation is a read error, given a far larger clone one base away. As the CDR3 is not closed by the conserved phenylalanine or tryptophan, this likely results from a read error. As DNA, the CDR3 is TGTGCCAGCAGCCGAGACACTAACTATGGCTACACCCTC. Translation gives CASSRDTNYGYTL. The chain links TRBV7-9 to TRBJ1-2; D unclear. Germline CDR1 reads SEHNR; CDR2 reads FQNEAQ (reference sequence). Trimming cost V 5 bases and J 0 bases, with 7 bases left between them. This CDR3 has 13 amino acids.

V and J are TRBV27 and TRBJ1-1, with 10 bases fitting TRBD1. Per germline, CDR1 MNHEY and CDR2 SMNVEV (reference sequence). V shed 3 bases and J 0 bases; nucleotides not matched to a gene: 4. This CDR3 contains 16 residues. CDR3 coding DNA: TGTGCCAGCAGTTTGAGGGACAGGGGAGTGAACACTGAAGCTTTCTTT. Translation gives CASSLRDRGVNTEAFF.

The chain couples TRBV7-9 to TRBJ1-2; D ambiguous. Germline V CDR1 and CDR2: SEHNR, FQNEAQ (reference sequence). The CDR3 has 13 residues. Trimming removed 5 bases at V and 4 bases at J, with 11 bases between. The CDR3 DNA reads TGTGCCAGCAGCCAACCGGACCTCTATGGCTACACCTTC. Its protein is CASSQPDLYGYTF.

This clone has only one observation. This chain links TRBV28 with TRBJ1-2; D gene unclear. Germline V CDR1 and CDR2: MDHEN, SYDVKM. This CDR3 comprises 11 residues. Trimming took 7 bases from V and 2 from J, leaving 5 bases between them. CDR3 residues: CASTQNYGYTF. As DNA, the CDR3 is TGTGCCAGCACTCAAAACTATGGCTACACCTTC.

The chain recombines TRBV2 with TRBJ2-7; maybe TRBD2 (5 bases). Trimming cost V 7 bases and J 4 bases, with 11 bases left between them. Per germline, CDR1 SNHLY and CDR2 FYNNEI. The CDR3 consists of 12 residues. In nucleotides, the CDR3 is TGTGCCAGCAAAGTCCTAGCTTACGAGCAGTACTTC. The encoded protein is CASKVLAYEQYF.